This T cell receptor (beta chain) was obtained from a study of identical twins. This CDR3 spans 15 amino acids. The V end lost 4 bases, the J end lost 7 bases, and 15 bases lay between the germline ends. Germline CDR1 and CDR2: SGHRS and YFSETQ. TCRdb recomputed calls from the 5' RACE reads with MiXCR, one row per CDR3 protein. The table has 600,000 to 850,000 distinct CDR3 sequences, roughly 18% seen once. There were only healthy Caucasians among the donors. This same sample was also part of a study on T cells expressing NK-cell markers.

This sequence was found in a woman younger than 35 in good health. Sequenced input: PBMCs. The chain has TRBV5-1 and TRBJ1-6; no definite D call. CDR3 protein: CASSQDRSRNSPLHF. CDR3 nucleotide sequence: TGCGCCAGCAGCCAGGACCGGTCCAGGAATTCACCCCTCCACTTT.